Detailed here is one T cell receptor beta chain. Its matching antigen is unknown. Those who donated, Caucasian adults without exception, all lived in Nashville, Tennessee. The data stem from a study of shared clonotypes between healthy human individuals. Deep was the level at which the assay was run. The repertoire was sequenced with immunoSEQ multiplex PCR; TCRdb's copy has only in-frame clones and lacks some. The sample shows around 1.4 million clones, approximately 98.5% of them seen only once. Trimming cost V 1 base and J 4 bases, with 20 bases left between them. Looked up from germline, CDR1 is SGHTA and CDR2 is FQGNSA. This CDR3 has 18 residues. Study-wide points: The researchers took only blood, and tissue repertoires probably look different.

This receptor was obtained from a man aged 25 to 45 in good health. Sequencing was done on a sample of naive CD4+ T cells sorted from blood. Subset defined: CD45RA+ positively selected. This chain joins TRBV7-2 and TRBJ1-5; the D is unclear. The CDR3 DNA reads TGTGCCAGCAGCTTAGTAGCCAGTTCCAATACCTTTAATCAGCCCCAGCATTTT. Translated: CASSLVASSNTFNQPQHF.